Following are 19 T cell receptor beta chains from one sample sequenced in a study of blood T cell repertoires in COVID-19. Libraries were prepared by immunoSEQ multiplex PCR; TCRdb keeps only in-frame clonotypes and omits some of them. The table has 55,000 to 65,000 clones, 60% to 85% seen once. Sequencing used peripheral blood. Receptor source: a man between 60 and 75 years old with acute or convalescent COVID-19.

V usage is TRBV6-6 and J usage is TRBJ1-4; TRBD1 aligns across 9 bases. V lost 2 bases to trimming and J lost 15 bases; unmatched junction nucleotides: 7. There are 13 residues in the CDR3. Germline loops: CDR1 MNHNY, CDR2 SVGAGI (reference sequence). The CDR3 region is CASSYPGQGGLFF. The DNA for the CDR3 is TGTGCCAGCAGTTACCCGGGACAGGGAGGTTTGTTTTTT.

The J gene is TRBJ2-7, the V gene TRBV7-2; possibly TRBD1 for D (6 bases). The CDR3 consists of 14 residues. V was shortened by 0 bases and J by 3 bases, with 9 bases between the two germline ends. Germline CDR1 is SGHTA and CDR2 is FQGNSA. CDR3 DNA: TGTGCCAGCAGCTTAGCCCAGGGGAACTACGAGCAGTACTTC. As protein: CASSLAQGNYEQYF. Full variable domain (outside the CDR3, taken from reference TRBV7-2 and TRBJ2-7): GAGVSQSPSNKVTEKGKDVELRCDPISGHTALYWYRQSLGQGLEFLIYFQGNSAPDKSGLPSDRFSAERTGGSVSTLTIQRTQQEDSAVYLCASSLAQGNYEQYFGPGTRLTVT.

The CDR3 DNA is TGTGCCAGCAGCGTAGTGGGGGGTGCGCAGTATTTT. It is translated as CASSVVGGAQYF. This chain uses TRBV9 with TRBJ2-3; D might be TRBD2 (6 bases). Per the germline V gene, CDR1 is SGDLS and CDR2 is YYNGEE. Trimming removed 0 bases from V and 10 bases from J, with 9 bases in between. CDR3 size: 12 residues.

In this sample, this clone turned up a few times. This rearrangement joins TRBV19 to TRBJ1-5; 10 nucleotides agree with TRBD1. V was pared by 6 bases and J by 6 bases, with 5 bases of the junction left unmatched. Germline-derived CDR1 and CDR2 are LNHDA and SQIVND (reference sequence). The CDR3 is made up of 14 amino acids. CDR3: CASSQTGGGQPQHF. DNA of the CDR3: TGTGCCAGTAGCCAGACAGGGGGCGGTCAGCCCCAGCATTTT.

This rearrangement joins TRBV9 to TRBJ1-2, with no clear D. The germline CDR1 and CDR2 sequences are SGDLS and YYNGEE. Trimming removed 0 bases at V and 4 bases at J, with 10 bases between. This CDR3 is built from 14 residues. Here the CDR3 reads CASSVAGEGYGYTF. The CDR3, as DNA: TGTGCCAGCAGCGTAGCCGGGGAGGGCTATGGCTACACCTTC.

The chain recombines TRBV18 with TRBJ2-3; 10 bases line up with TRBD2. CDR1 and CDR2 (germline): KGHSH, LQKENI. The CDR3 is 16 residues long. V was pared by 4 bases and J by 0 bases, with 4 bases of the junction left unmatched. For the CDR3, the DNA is TGTGCCAGCTCACACACTAGCGGGGCAAGCACAGATACGCAGTATTTT. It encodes CASSHTSGASTDTQYF.

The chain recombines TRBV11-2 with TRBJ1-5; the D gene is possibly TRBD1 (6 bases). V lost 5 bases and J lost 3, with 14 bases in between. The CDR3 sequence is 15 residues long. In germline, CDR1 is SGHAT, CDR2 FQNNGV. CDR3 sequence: CASSPDPGANQPQHF. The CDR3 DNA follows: TGTGCCAGCAGCCCCGACCCAGGGGCCAATCAGCCCCAGCATTTT.

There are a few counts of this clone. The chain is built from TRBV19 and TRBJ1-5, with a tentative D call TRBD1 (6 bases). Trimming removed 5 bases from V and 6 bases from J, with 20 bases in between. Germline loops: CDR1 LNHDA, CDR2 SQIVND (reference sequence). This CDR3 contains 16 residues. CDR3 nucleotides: TGTGCCAGTAGTTTGACAGGTCCCCAGGCCGGTCAGCCCCAGCATTTT. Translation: CASSLTGPQAGQPQHF.

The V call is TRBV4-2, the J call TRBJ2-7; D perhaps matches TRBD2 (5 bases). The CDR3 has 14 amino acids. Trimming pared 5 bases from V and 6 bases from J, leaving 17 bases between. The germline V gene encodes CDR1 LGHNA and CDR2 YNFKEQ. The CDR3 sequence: CASSRDPSEGEQYF. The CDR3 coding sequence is TGTGCCAGCAGCAGGGATCCATCAGAGGGCGAGCAGTACTTC.

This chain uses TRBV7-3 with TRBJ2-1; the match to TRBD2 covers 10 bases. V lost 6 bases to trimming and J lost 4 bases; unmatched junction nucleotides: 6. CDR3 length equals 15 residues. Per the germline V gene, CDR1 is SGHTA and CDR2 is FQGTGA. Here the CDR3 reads CASSNSGGLYNEQFF. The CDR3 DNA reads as TGTGCCAGCAGTAATAGCGGGGGGCTATACAATGAGCAGTTCTTC. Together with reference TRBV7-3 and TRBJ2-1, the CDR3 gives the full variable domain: GAGVSQTPSNKVTEKGKYVELRCDPISGHTALYWYRQSLGQGPEFLIYFQGTGAADDSGLPNDRFFAVRPEGSVSTLKIQRTERGDSAVYLCASSNSGGLYNEQFFGPGTRLTVL.

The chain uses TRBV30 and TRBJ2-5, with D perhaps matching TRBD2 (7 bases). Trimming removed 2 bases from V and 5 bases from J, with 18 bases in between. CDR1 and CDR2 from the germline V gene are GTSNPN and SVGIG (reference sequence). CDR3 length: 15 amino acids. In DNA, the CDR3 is TGTGCCTGGAGTCCCGGAAGGGGGGGCTGGGAGACCCAGTACTTC. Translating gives CAWSPGRGGWETQYF.

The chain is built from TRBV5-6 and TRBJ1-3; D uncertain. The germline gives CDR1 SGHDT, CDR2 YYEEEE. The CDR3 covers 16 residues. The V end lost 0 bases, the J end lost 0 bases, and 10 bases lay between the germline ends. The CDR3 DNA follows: TGTGCCAGCAGCTTGGTAGCGGGAAACTCTGGAAACACCATATATTTT. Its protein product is CASSLVAGNSGNTIYF.

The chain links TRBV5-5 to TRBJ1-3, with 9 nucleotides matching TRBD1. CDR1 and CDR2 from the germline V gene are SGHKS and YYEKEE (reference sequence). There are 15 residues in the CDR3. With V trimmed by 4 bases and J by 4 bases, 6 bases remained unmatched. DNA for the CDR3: TGTGCCAGCAGCCGACAGGGGGGCGAAGGAAACACCATATATTTT. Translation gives CASSRQGGEGNTIYF.

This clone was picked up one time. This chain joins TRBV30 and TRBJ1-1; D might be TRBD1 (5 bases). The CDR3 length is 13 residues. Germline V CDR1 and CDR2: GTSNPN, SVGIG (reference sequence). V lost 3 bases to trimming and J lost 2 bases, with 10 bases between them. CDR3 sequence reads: CAWSLTGNTEAFF. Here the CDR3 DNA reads TGTGCCTGGAGCCTAACAGGAAACACTGAAGCTTTCTTT.

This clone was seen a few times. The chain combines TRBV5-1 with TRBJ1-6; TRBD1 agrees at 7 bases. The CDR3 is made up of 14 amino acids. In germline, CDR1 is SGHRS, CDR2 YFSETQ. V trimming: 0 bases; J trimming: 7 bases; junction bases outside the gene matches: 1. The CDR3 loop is CASSLEGQNSPLHF. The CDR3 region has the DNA TGCGCCAGCAGCTTGGAGGGACAGAATTCACCCCTCCACTTT.

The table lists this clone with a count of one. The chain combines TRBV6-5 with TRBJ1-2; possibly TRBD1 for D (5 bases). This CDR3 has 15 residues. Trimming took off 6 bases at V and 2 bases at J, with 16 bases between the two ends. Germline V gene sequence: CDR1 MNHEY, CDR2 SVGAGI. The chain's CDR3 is CASRGGEIRNYGYTF. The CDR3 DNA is TGTGCCAGCAGAGGAGGGGAAATCAGGAACTATGGCTACACCTTC.

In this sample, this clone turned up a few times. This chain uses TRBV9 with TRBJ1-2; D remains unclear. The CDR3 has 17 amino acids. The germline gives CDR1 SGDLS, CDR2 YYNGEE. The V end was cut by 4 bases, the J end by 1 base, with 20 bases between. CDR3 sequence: CASSQTVYSYDNYGYTF. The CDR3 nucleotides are TGTGCCAGCAGCCAGACCGTCTACAGCTACGATAACTATGGCTACACCTTC.

This CDR3 reads CASSGGVTGIRNSPLHF. The CDR3 coding sequence is TGTGCCAGCAGTGGTGGGGTAACAGGGATAAGAAATTCACCCCTCCACTTT. This chain uses TRBV2 with TRBJ1-6; perhaps TRBD1 as D (6 bases). V lost 4 bases and J lost 7, with 20 bases in between. CDR3 size: 17 residues. The germline V gene has CDR1 SNHLY and CDR2 FYNNEI. Full variable domain (rest looked up from reference TRBV2 and TRBJ1-6): EPEVTQTPSHQVTQMGQEVILRCVPISNHLYFYWYRQILGQKVEFLVSFYNNEISEKSEIFDDQFSVERPDGSNFTLKIRSTKLEDSAMYFCASSGGVTGIRNSPLHFGNGTRLTVT.

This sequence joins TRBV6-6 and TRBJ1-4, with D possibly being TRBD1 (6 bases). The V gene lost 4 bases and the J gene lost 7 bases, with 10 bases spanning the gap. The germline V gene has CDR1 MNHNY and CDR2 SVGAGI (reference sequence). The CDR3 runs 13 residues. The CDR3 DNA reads TGTGCCAGCAGTTCACAGGGAACTGAAAAACTGTTTTTT. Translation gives CASSSQGTEKLFF.